This T cell receptor beta chain was captured in a study of blood T cell repertoires in COVID-19. For the study at large: The United States, Italy and Spain provided the acute and convalescent COVID-19 samples.

This clone was counted only a few times. The cohort comprised adults aged about 18 to 90 years residing in 24 US areas. Grouping used clinical history reported by participants in a survey and questionnaire. Germline CDR1 SGHTA, CDR2 FQGNSA. The CDR3 contains 16 residues. The V gene end was trimmed by 5 bases and the J gene end by 3 bases; junction bases not matched to a gene: 9. Assay: immunoSEQ multiplex PCR; the TCRdb copy retains only in-frame clones and omits some. The sample records fewer than 350,000 clones, 70% to 90% being singletons. The chain carries TRBV7-2 and TRBJ2-1; TRBD2 agrees at 8 bases. Sample: PBMCs or T cells enriched from blood (not recorded which). The TCR originated in a woman aged 40 to 50 who had recovered from COVID-19. This CDR3 is CASSPKRESIYNEQFF. In nucleotides, the CDR3 is TGTGCCAGCAGCCCCAAGCGGGAGAGCATCTACAATGAGCAGTTCTTC.